The clone carrying this T cell receptor (beta chain) came up a few times. The record originates from a study of blood T cell repertoires in COVID-19. About the research overall: PBMCs, B-cell-depleted T cells, or T cells were the source of the cDNA or gDNA that made up the material.

Sequencing was performed with immunoSEQ multiplex PCR; in TCRdb, only in-frame clones are kept and a portion is missing. This repertoire shows some 56,000 clones, around 67% found once; its top ten account for roughly 18%. CDR1 KGHSH and CDR2 LQKENI come from the germline V gene. CDR3 size: 14 residues. Trimming removed 5 bases at V and 5 bases at J, with 14 bases between. The sequenced sample consisted of peripheral blood. This chain links TRBV18 with TRBJ2-3; a possible D gene is TRBD2 (6 bases). The TCR originated in a woman aged 50 to 65 with active or convalescent COVID-19. CDR3 nucleotides: TGTGCCAGCTCAGAGCCTTGGGGGGAAGATACGCAGTATTTT. As protein: CASSEPWGEDTQYF.